This T cell receptor (beta chain) is drawn from a study of post-analysis software for immune sequencing data. Germline V gene sequence: CDR1 MNHEY, CDR2 SVGAGI. The CDR3 contains 16 residues. V was pared by 6 bases and J by 0 bases, with 17 bases between. General observations from the study: Controls had lower frequencies than patients of about 5 TRBV segments, which included TRBV5-6, TRBV5-1 and TRBV20-1.

This clonotype was picked up a small number of times. Its antigen is unknown. Prepared libraries of TCR beta cDNA carried unique molecular identifiers. TCRdb reprocessed the PCR reads with MiXCR, giving one entry per CDR3 protein. Of over 700,000 distinct CDR3 sequences in the sample, 25% to 30% were seen once. This clonotype was obtained from a girl between 10 and 17 years old with multiple sclerosis. The sample taken for sequencing was blood. The chain recombines TRBV6-5 with TRBJ2-5; D is tentatively TRBD1 or TRBD2 (6 bases each). The DNA for the CDR3 is TGTGCCAGCAGGATTAGATGGGGGGCGAACCAAGAGACCCAGTACTTC. This translates into CASRIRWGANQETQYF.